Listed below are T cell receptor beta chains from one sample, sequenced in a study of OX40 agonist ivuxolimab in advanced cancers. The table came from immunoSEQ multiplex PCR; TCRdb's copy has only in-frame clones and leaves some out. The sample holds roughly 56,000 clones; less than 90% are singletons and the top ten take under 6%. The sequences come from CD4+ or CD8+ T cells sorted from blood, collected in a trial of the OX40 agonist ivuxolimab. The receptors were gathered from an adult with an advanced solid tumor such as melanoma, head and neck, liver or kidney cancer. CDR3s include the opening cysteine and the closing phenylalanine or tryptophan. The D gene is left open where the match is weak. Not all rows give a size; the values are once, few, many and, for expanded clones, a class.

CDR3 protein	CDR3 DNA	J gene	D gene	V gene	clone size
CASSATGTATEKLFF	TGTGCCAGCAGCGCGACCGGGACAGCCACTGAAAAACTGTTTTTT	TRBJ1-4	TRBD1	TRBV9	-
CASRGTGLGSNQPQHF	TGTGCCAGTAGAGGGACAGGGCTAGGCAGCAATCAGCCCCAGCATTTT	TRBJ1-5	TRBD1	TRBV19	-
CASSALDRGNSPLHF	TGTGCCAGCAGTGCTTTAGACAGGGGCAATTCACCCCTCCACTTT	TRBJ1-6	TRBD1	TRBV2	-
CASSVGQGAGYGYTF	TGTGCCAGCAGCGTAGGGCAGGGGGCGGGGTATGGCTACACCTTC	TRBJ1-2	TRBD1	TRBV9	-
CASSSPGGKSQPQHF	TGTGCCAGCAGCTCGCCGGGAGGGAAGAGTCAGCCCCAGCATTTT	TRBJ1-5	-	TRBV2	few
CAISESSGRGIGSPLHF	TGTGCCATCAGTGAGTCGAGTGGTAGGGGGATAGGTTCACCCCTCCACTTT	TRBJ1-6	-	TRBV10-3	-
CASSLFGGSSYNEQFF	TGTGCCAGCAGTTTATTTGGGGGGAGCTCCTACAATGAGCAGTTCTTC	TRBJ2-1	-	TRBV28	-
CASSLEAGHHYEQYF	TGTGCCAGCAGCTTAGAAGCTGGACACCACTACGAGCAGTACTTC	TRBJ2-7	-	TRBV11-3	-
CAWSRGGVGNEQYF	TGTGCCTGGAGTCGAGGGGGAGTCGGGAACGAGCAGTACTTC	TRBJ2-7	-	TRBV30	-
CASSLVAGGMNTEAFF	TGTGCCAGCAGCTTAGTTGCAGGGGGCATGAACACTGAAGCTTTCTTT	TRBJ1-1	TRBD1	TRBV7-8	-
CASKVGQGANGELFF	TGCGCCAGCAAGGTGGGACAGGGGGCGAACGGGGAGCTGTTTTTT	TRBJ2-2	TRBD1	TRBV10-2	-
CASRDRASNYGYTF	TGTGCCAGCAGAGACAGGGCCTCTAACTATGGCTACACCTTC	TRBJ1-2	TRBD1	TRBV2	many
CASSPQHALAALQEQYF	TGTGCCAGCAGCCCCCAGCATGCTTTAGCGGCACTACAGGAGCAGTACTTC	TRBJ2-7	-	TRBV9	-
CASSMGPGGTEAFF	TGTGCCAGTAGTATGGGCCCAGGGGGCACTGAAGCTTTCTTT	TRBJ1-1	TRBD1	TRBV19	-
CASSQELAGGGRFF	TGTGCCAGCAGCCAAGAACTAGCGGGGGGCGGGAGGTTCTTC	TRBJ2-1	TRBD2	TRBV14	once
CASSVDGLAGVDEQFF	TGTGCCAGCAGCGTAGACGGACTAGCGGGGGTGGATGAGCAGTTCTTC	TRBJ2-1	TRBD2	TRBV9	once
CASSYGTDPSGANVLTF	TGTGCCAGCAGCTATGGGACAGACCCCTCTGGGGCCAACGTCCTGACTTTC	TRBJ2-6	TRBD1	TRBV7-6	-
CASSPGRDRSSYEQYF	TGCGCCAGCAGCCCCGGGAGGGACAGGAGCTCCTACGAGCAGTACTTC	TRBJ2-7	-	TRBV5-1	-
CATSRRQGSTDTQYF	TGTGCCACCAGCAGACGGCAGGGTAGCACAGATACGCAGTATTTT	TRBJ2-3	-	TRBV15	once
CASSATGTANEKLFF	TGTGCCAGCAGTGCCACCGGGACAGCTAATGAAAAACTGTTTTTT	TRBJ1-4	TRBD1	TRBV6-1	-
CASSPGQGAYSPLHF	TGTGCCAGCTCGCCGGGACAGGGGGCTTATTCACCCCTCCACTTT	TRBJ1-6	TRBD1	TRBV18	-
CASSPEPQGYYNEQFF	TGTGCCAGCAGCCCAGAACCCCAGGGGTACTACAATGAGCAGTTCTTC	TRBJ2-1	-	TRBV11-2	-
CASSLVEIAFF	TGTGCCAGCAGCTTAGTTGAAATAGCTTTCTTT	TRBJ1-1	-	TRBV11-2	-
CASSLHGKSYNEQFF	TGTGCCAGCAGCTTACACGGGAAGTCCTACAATGAGCAGTTCTTC	TRBJ2-1	-	TRBV11-2	-
CASSWGDSGNTIYF	TGTGCCAGCAGCTGGGGAGACTCTGGAAACACCATATATTTT	TRBJ1-3	-	TRBV6-1	-
CASSLGALRDSPLHF	TGTGCCAGCAGCTTAGGGGCACTTCGGGATTCACCCCTCCACTTT	TRBJ1-6	-	TRBV7-9	once
CASSTGQEYTDTQYF	TGTGCCAGCAGCACCGGACAGGAGTACACAGATACGCAGTATTTT	TRBJ2-3	TRBD1	TRBV7-6	-
CASSSRAPSSYNEQFF	TGTGCCAGCAGCTCCAGGGCCCCCAGCTCCTACAATGAGCAGTTCTTC	TRBJ2-1	-	TRBV7-8	-
CASSVGGTGNYGYTF	TGTGCCAGCTCAGTGGGTGGGACAGGCAACTATGGCTACACCTTC	TRBJ1-2	TRBD1	TRBV28	-
CASSPPTGAGYGYTF	TGTGCCAGCTCACCACCGACGGGGGCCGGTTATGGCTACACCTTC	TRBJ1-2	-	TRBV18	-
CASSEGVSGANVLTF	TGTGCCAGCAGTGAAGGGGTCTCTGGGGCCAACGTCCTGACTTTC	TRBJ2-6	-	TRBV25-1	-
CASSVRGGDSPLHF	TGTGCCAGCAGTGTAAGAGGGGGCGATTCACCCCTCCACTTT	TRBJ1-6	TRBD1	TRBV6-1	-
CASSRSSYNSPLHF	TGTGCCAGCAGTCGAAGCTCCTATAATTCACCCCTCCACTTT	TRBJ1-6	-	TRBV28	-